This T cell receptor beta chain was identified in a study of OX40 agonist ivuxolimab in advanced cancers. Overall study context: Each patient was given ivuxolimab into a vein every 2 weeks, at 0.01 to 10 mg/kg.

The repertoire was sequenced with immunoSEQ multiplex PCR; TCRdb's copy has only in-frame clones and lacks some. The sample contains about 26,000 clones, around three quarters of which appear only once. This CDR3 region has 14 residues. Germline V lookup: CDR1 MNHNS, CDR2 SASEGT. Trimming shortened V by 10 bases and J by 1 base, and 16 bases separated the two germline ends. The receptor comes from an adult with an advanced solid tumor such as melanoma, head and neck, liver or kidney cancer. This specimen consisted of CD4+ or CD8+ T cells sorted from blood, obtained in a trial of the OX40 agonist ivuxolimab. This chain links TRBV6-1 with TRBJ2-5, with D possibly matching TRBD2 (6 bases). CDR3 sequence: CAIRMGDSQETQYF. The DNA of the CDR3 is TGTGCCATCCGAATGGGGGACTCCCAAGAGACCCAGTACTTC.